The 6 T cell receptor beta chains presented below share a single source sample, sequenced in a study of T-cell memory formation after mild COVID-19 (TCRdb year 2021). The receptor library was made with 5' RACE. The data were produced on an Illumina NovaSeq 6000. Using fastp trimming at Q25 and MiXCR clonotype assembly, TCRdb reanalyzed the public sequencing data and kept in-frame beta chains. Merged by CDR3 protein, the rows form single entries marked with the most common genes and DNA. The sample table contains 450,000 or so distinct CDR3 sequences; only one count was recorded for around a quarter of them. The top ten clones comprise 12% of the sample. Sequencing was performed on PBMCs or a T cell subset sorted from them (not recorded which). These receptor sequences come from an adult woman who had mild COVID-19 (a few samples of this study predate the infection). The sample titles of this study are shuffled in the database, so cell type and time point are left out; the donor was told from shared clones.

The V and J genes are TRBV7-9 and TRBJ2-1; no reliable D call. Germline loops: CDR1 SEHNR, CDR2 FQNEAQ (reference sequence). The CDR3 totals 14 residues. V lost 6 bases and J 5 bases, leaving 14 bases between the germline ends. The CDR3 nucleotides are TGTGCCAGCAGAACCAGTCTCGGTGACAATGAGCAGTTCTTC. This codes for CASRTSLGDNEQFF.

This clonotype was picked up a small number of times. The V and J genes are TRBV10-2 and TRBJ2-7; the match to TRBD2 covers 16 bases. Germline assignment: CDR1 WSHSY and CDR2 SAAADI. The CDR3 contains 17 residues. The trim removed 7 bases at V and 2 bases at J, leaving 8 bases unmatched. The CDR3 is CASTGTSGRAQTYEQYF. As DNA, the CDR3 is TGCGCCAGCACCGGGACTAGCGGGAGGGCCCAAACCTACGAGCAGTACTTC.

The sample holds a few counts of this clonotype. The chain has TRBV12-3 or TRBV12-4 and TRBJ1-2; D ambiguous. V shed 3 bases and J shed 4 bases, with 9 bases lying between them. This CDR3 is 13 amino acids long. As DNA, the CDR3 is TGTGCCAGCAGTTTTACCCTCTTCTATGGCTACACCTTC. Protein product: CASSFTLFYGYTF.

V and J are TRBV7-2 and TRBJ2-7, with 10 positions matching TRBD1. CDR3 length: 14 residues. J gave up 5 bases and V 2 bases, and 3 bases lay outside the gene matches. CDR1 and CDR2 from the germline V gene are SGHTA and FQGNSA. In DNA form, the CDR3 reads TGTGCCAGCAGCTTATTAGGACAGGGGGACGAGCAGTACTTC. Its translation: CASSLLGQGDEQYF.

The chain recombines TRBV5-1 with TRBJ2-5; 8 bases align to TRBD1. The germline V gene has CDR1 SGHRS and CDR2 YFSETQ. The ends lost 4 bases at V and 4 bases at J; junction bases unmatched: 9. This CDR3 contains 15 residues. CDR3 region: CASSGGQGPGETQYF. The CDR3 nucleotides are TGCGCCAGCAGCGGTGGACAGGGTCCCGGAGAGACCCAGTACTTC.

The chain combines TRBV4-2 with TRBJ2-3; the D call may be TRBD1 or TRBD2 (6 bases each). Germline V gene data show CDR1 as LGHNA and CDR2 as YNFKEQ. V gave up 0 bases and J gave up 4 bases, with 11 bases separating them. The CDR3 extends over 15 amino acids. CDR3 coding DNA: TGTGCCAGCAGCCAAGAAGGGGGGTCAGCAGATACGCAGTATTTT. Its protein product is CASSQEGGSADTQYF.